The subject of this entry is one T cell receptor beta chain. Generated by immunoSEQ multiplex PCR, the TCRdb table keeps only in-frame clones and is missing some. The data contain more than 65,000 clones, approximately 95% of them singletons. The sample is drawn from a study of technical replicates of blood from several donors. CDR3 size: 14 residues. Germline trimming cut 2 bases from V and 5 bases from J; bases unmatched to any gene: 5. Looked up from germline, CDR1 is LGHNT and CDR2 is FRNRAP. The origin of this receptor is a human donor in good health. Sequenced sample: T cells isolated from PBMCs. The V gene is TRBV12-5, the J gene TRBJ2-5; 7 bases match TRBD2. The CDR3 loop reads CASGLFSGRETQYF. For the CDR3, the DNA is TGTGCTAGTGGTTTGTTTTCCGGGAGGGAGACCCAGTACTTC. Full variable domain (outside the CDR3, taken from reference TRBV12-5 and TRBJ2-5): DARVTQTPRHKVTEMGQEVTMRCQPILGHNTVFWYRQTMMQGLELLAYFRNRAPLDDSGMPKDRFSAEMPDATLATLKIQPSEPRDSAVYFCASGLFSGRETQYFGPGTRLLVL.